This T cell receptor (beta chain) was captured by sequencing in a study of shared clonotypes between healthy human individuals. After removal of 2 bases from V and 0 bases from J, the junction contained 4 bases not matched to a gene. Germline V lookup: CDR1 MNHEY, CDR2 SMNVEV (reference sequence). The CDR3 length is 15 residues. A 200 ng quantity of DNA, 30,000 to 35,000 T cell genomes, went into the sorted-subset replicate PCRs. Profiling relied on immunoSEQ multiplex PCR, and the TCRdb table lists in-frame clones only, not all of them. The sample shows about 2.1 million clones, 85% to 95% of them seen only once. Positive CCR7 selection of CD45RO-negative cells yielded the naive CD8 cells, and terminally differentiated effector memory CD45RA+ cells were excluded.

The chain joins TRBV27 to TRBJ2-7; 7 bases are a match to TRBD1. This TCR was recovered from a man aged 18 to 29 in good health. Some clones in this sample may be carry-over from other donors' samples. Sequenced input: naive CD8+ T cells from PBMCs. The CDR3 DNA follows: TGTGCCAGCAGTTTACAGGGGGAGAGCTCCTACGAGCAGTACTTC. Protein: CASSLQGESSYEQYF.